This T cell receptor beta chain was identified in a study of T cells in Graves' hyperthyroidism and ophthalmopathy. Overall study findings and caveats: Most thyroid clonotypes expanded above 0.001 appeared in blood too. A model using 13 V-J features told ophthalmopathy apart from stable hyperthyroidism. The model forecast ophthalmopathy, anticipating it by a median roughly 6.5 months before onset.

Comments on this clonotype: The antigen is not known.

The TCR beta CDR3 regions underwent amplification using RNA transcripts as the source. TCR CDR3 regions were first amplified by RT-PCR with HTBI primers. MiXCR, run by TCRdb on the multiplex PCR reads, gives a single entry per CDR3 protein. Here the sample spans approximately 700,000 distinct CDR3 sequences, 16% being singletons. Sample: blood. This clonotype originated in a man between 18 and 35 years old with Graves' hyperthyroidism.

This chain's CDR3 is CASSTGQGDTGELFF. The CDR3, as DNA: TGTGCCAGCAGCACGGGACAGGGCGACACCGGGGAGCTGTTTTTT. The chain employs TRBV11-3 and TRBJ2-2, with 9 bases fitting TRBD1. The J segment lost 3 bases and the V segment lost 5 bases, leaving 4 bases of the junction unmatched. Germline V CDR1 and CDR2: SGHNT, YENEEA. The length of the CDR3 is 15 residues.